This T cell receptor beta chain was sequenced for a study of blood T cell repertoires in COVID-19. This table comes from immunoSEQ multiplex PCR, and its TCRdb copy is limited to in-frame clones, with some not included. Of fewer than 500,000 clones listed, about 85% are singletons. Germline CDR1 and CDR2: SGHRS and YFSETQ. The CDR3 extends over 14 amino acids. V lost 0 bases and J 1 base, leaving 8 bases between the germline ends. The clonotype originates from a woman aged 18-30 years with acute COVID-19. Sequencing was carried out using PBMCs or T cells enriched from blood (not recorded which). The V and J genes are TRBV5-1 and TRBJ2-7; D gene uncertain. CDR3 loop: CASSLVLNSYEQYF. For the CDR3, the DNA is TGCGCCAGCAGCTTGGTTTTAAATTCCTACGAGCAGTACTTC.